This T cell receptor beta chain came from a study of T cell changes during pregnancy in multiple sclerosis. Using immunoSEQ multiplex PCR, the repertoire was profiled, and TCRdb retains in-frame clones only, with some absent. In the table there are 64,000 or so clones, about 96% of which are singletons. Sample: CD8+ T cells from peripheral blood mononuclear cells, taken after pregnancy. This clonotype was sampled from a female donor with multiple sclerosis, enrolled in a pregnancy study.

The CDR3 DNA is TGTGCCAGCAGCTTAGAAGGACAGGGTCGCTACAATGAGCAGTTCTTC. This codes for CASSLEGQGRYNEQFF. The chain couples TRBV11-2 to TRBJ2-1; TRBD1 agrees at 8 bases. The germline CDR1 and CDR2 sequences are SGHAT and FQNNGV. J was trimmed by 3 bases and V by 0 bases; bases with no gene match: 4. The length of the CDR3 is 16 residues.